This T cell receptor (delta chain) was obtained from a study of gamma-delta T cells after stem cell transplantation (TCRdb year 2016). This clone was found a few times. Its binding antigen is unknown. The likely explanation is a read error, given a far larger clone one base away. In the same sample, other DNA sequences code for this CDR3. CDR1 and CDR2 were assigned from the germline V gene as GEAIGNYY and EKD. Germline trimming amounts to 0 bases on V and 4 bases on J, with 19 as the count of junction bases outside the gene matches. The CDR3 has 21 amino acids, counting the end cysteine and phenylalanine. Here the CDR3 DNA is all that survives: 63 bases in frame from base 1. Receptor libraries were prepared by RT-PCR. Reads for this sample came from an Illumina MiSeq. With CATT, TCRdb called clones again from the public reads; duplicate DNA rows were later joined. The sample table lists 400 to 500 delta-chain clones, 22% of them with a count of one. The ten top clones hold about 67% of the sample.

The source material was gamma-delta T cells. The rearrangement joined TRDV2 to TRDJ1, and 13 junctional nucleotides match TRDD3. The sequence was collected from a human donor. It is not recorded whose cells these are; they may come from a transplant donor. The CDR3 here reads CACDTVLKALGDTTFIDKLIF. In nucleotide form, the sequence is TGTGCCTGTGACACCGTGCTCAAAGCACTGGGGGATACGACGTTCATCGATAAACTCATCTTT.